One sample yielded the 32 T cell receptor beta chains listed below, sequenced in a study of technical replicates of blood from a few donors. TCRdb's copy holds only in-frame clones and misses some; the assay was immunoSEQ multiplex PCR. The data hold about 97,000 clones, with 85% to 95% observed a single time. The sequencing sample was made of T cells isolated from PBMCs. Receptors were obtained from a human donor in good health.

This clone occurred once. J is TRBJ2-5 and V is TRBV9; possibly TRBD2 for D (5 bases). Trimming pared 0 bases from V and 0 bases from J, leaving 15 bases between. CDR1 is SGDLS and CDR2 is YYNGEE in the germline V gene. The CDR3 contains 17 residues. The DNA of the CDR3 is TGTGCCAGCAGCGTAGCAAACGGGGTGGGGTACCAAGAGACCCAGTACTTC. Encoded protein: CASSVANGVGYQETQYF.

The rearrangement links TRBV10-2 to TRBJ2-7; maybe TRBD1 (5 bases). The V end lost 6 bases, the J end lost 3 bases, and 9 bases lay between the germline ends. The CDR3 covers 12 residues. CDR1 and CDR2 (germline): WSHSY, SAAADI. The CDR3 DNA reads as TGCGCCAGCAGCCGACAGTTCTACGAGCAGTACTTC. Its translation is CASSRQFYEQYF.

This chain connects TRBV11-3 to TRBJ1-4; TRBD1 matches 7 bases. This CDR3 comprises 15 residues. V shed 0 bases, J shed 2 bases, and the junction held 0 bases outside the gene matches. Per the germline V gene, CDR1 is SGHNT and CDR2 is YENEEA. The CDR3 protein is CASSLDRGTNEKLFF. In nucleotides, the CDR3 is TGTGCCAGCAGCTTAGACAGGGGGACTAATGAAAAACTGTTTTTT.

V is TRBV25-1 and J is TRBJ2-7; perhaps TRBD1 as D (6 bases). Trimming shortened V by 5 bases and J by 0 bases, and 11 bases separated the two germline ends. This CDR3 is 14 amino acids long. CDR1 is MGHDK, CDR2 SYGVNS, per germline. CDR3: CASSIDRLSYEQYF. Here the CDR3 DNA reads TGTGCCAGCAGTATAGACAGGCTCTCCTACGAGCAGTACTTC.

CDR3 bases: TGTGCCAGCAGTGTTTTTAGGGGGCACGGCTACACCTTC. Its translation: CASSVFRGHGYTF. This rearrangement joins TRBV6-1 to TRBJ1-2; the match to TRBD1 covers 7 bases. V lost 4 bases, J lost 8 bases, and 7 bases stayed unmatched. CDR3 length equals 13 residues. Germline V gene lookup returns CDR1 MNHNS and CDR2 SASEGT.

The rearrangement joins TRBV7-2 to TRBJ2-7; 9 bases are a match to TRBD1. CDR1 SGHTA and CDR2 FQGNSA come from the germline V gene. V was pared by 5 bases and J by 0 bases, with 5 bases of the junction left unmatched. The CDR3 is 15 amino acids. The CDR3 here is CASSQGQGYSYEQYF. CDR3 DNA: TGTGCCAGCAGCCAGGGACAGGGTTACTCCTACGAGCAGTACTTC.

The rearrangement uses TRBV19 and TRBJ2-1; D might be TRBD1 (6 bases). The CDR3 runs to 15 residues. Germline values: CDR1 LNHDA, CDR2 SQIVND (reference sequence). V lost 3 bases and J 0 bases, leaving 9 bases between the germline ends. The CDR3 loop reads CASSMEDSSYNEQFF. CDR3 DNA sequence: TGTGCCAGTAGTATGGAGGACAGCTCCTACAATGAGCAGTTCTTC.

The chain uses TRBV10-1 and TRBJ1-5; D gene ambiguous. Germline assignment: CDR1 WNHNN and CDR2 SYGVQD (reference sequence). With 6 bases removed from V and 1 base from J, the gap between germline ends came to 19 bases. This CDR3 is 17 amino acids long. Here the CDR3 reads CASSPGVVRTSNQPQHF. CDR3 nucleotide sequence: TGCGCCAGCAGCCCCGGAGTCGTTCGAACAAGCAATCAGCCCCAGCATTTT.

The CDR3 coding sequence is TGTGCCAGCAGCTTGGGGCAGGTTGCAGACACCATATATTTT. It is translated as CASSLGQVADTIYF. The chain joins TRBV5-6 to TRBJ1-3, with D hard to call. In germline, CDR1 is SGHDT, CDR2 YYEEEE. The V gene lost 0 bases and the J gene lost 8 bases, with 12 bases spanning the gap. This CDR3 spans 14 amino acids.

The J gene is TRBJ2-7, the V gene TRBV7-9, with 8 positions matching TRBD2. The germline gives CDR1 SEHNR, CDR2 FQNEAQ (reference sequence). The V and J ends lost 2 bases and 4 bases, in that order; junction bases with no gene match: 10. The CDR3 extends over 16 amino acids. CDR3 DNA: TGTGCCAGCAGCTTACTTAAGGGACTAGGTAGATACGAGCAGTACTTC. It encodes CASSLLKGLGRYEQYF. The full variable domain, rest sourced from reference TRBV7-9 and TRBJ2-7, is DTGVSQNPRHKITKRGQNVTFRCDPISEHNRLYWYRQTLGQGPEFLTYFQNEAQLEKSRLLSDRFSAERPKGSFSTLEIQRTEQGDSAMYLCASSLLKGLGRYEQYFGPGTRLTVT.

The chain has TRBV6-5 and TRBJ1-2, with TRBD1 identical over 8 bases. There are 14 residues in the CDR3. Germline V gene sequence: CDR1 MNHEY, CDR2 SVGAGI. V gave up 2 bases and J gave up 7 bases; unmatched junction bases: 6. CDR3 sequence (DNA): TGTGCCAGCAGTTACACGGGACAGGATTTTGGCTACACCTTC. Its translation: CASSYTGQDFGYTF.

The chain is built from TRBV20-1 and TRBJ2-5; no definite D call. The CDR3 consists of 11 residues. Germline values: CDR1 DFQATT, CDR2 SNEGSKA (reference sequence). With 4 bases removed from V and 5 bases from J, the gap between germline ends came to 8 bases. CDR3 coding DNA: TGCAGTGCTAAATCGAGGGAGACCCAGTACTTC. It encodes CSAKSRETQYF.

This clone came up a few times. This rearrangement joins TRBV27 to TRBJ1-1; TRBD1 might be the D (6 bases). CDR3 length equals 13 residues. The V end was cut by 2 bases, the J end by 5 bases, with 9 bases between. Germline values: CDR1 MNHEY, CDR2 SMNVEV (reference sequence). As DNA, the CDR3 is TGTGCCAGCAGTTTACAGGGGTTTACTGAAGCTTTCTTT. Translation: CASSLQGFTEAFF.

The J gene is TRBJ2-5, the V gene TRBV27, with D possibly being TRBD2 (5 bases). The CDR3 runs to 14 residues. The germline CDR1 and CDR2 sequences are MNHEY and SMNVEV (reference sequence). The V gene lost 4 bases and the J gene lost 5 bases, with 14 bases spanning the gap. In nucleotides, the CDR3 is TGTGCCAGCAGTTCATACAAAGCGGTCGAGACCCAGTACTTC. Amino acids: CASSSYKAVETQYF.

The genes are TRBV2 and TRBJ2-1, with D possibly TRBD2 on 6 matching bases. The CDR3 loop spans 13 amino acids. The V gene's germline CDR1 is SNHLY and CDR2 FYNNEI. The V gene lost 7 bases and the J gene lost 1 base, with 8 bases spanning the gap. CDR3 sequence reads: CASTGTSYNEQFF. CDR3 coding DNA: TGTGCCAGCACCGGGACTTCCTACAATGAGCAGTTCTTC.

The chain joins TRBV15 to TRBJ1-1, with a tentative D call TRBD1 (6 bases). V dropped 0 bases and J dropped 12 bases, with 20 bases sitting between them. This CDR3 contains 15 residues. The germline V gene encodes CDR1 LNHNV and CDR2 YYDKDF (reference sequence). CDR3 nucleotide sequence: TGTGCCACCAGCAGAGATCCTCTGTTGCAGGGGAAAACTTTCTTT. Encoded protein: CATSRDPLLQGKTFF.

The count of this clone is one. The chain joins TRBV19 to TRBJ1-2; no clear D gene. This CDR3 contains 15 residues. V dropped 5 bases and J dropped 5 bases, with 18 bases sitting between them. Germline V gene lookup returns CDR1 LNHDA and CDR2 SQIVND (reference sequence). As DNA, the CDR3 is TGTGCCAGTAGTGGAGTGGCCCTTACGCAATATGGCTACACCTTC. This sequence encodes CASSGVALTQYGYTF.

Concerning this clone: The junction shows a germline mismatch at one end, possibly a read error. This rearrangement joins TRBV7-7 to TRBJ2-1; possibly TRBD1 for D (7 bases). Germline lookup yields CDR1 SSHAT and CDR2 FNYEAQ (reference sequence). The CDR3 loop spans 13 amino acids. The CDR3 region is CASSRQGGNEQFF. DNA of the CDR3: TGTGCTAGCAGCAGACAGGGAGGCAATGAGCAGTTCTTC.

This chain joins TRBV30 and TRBJ2-5; tentatively, D is TRBD1 (6 bases). The CDR3 is made up of 14 amino acids. The V end lost 4 bases, the J end lost 5 bases, and 17 bases lay between the germline ends. Germline-derived CDR1 and CDR2 are GTSNPN and SVGIG (reference sequence). Here the CDR3 reads CAWKKTGQPETQYF. Here the CDR3 DNA reads TGTGCCTGGAAAAAGACAGGCCAGCCGGAGACCCAGTACTTC. The variable domain in full, completed from reference TRBV30 and TRBJ2-5, reads SQTIHQWPATLVQPVGSPLSLECTVEGTSNPNLYWYRQAAGRGLQLLFYSVGIGQISSEVPQNLSASRPQDRQFILSSKKLLLSDSGFYLCAWKKTGQPETQYFGPGTRLLVL.

The rearrangement links TRBV7-2 to TRBJ2-1, with 9 positions matching TRBD1. The V segment lost 1 base and the J segment 4 bases; nucleotides outside the gene matches: 2. The CDR3 has 15 amino acids. CDR1 is SGHTA, CDR2 FQGNSA, per germline. CDR3 loop: CASSLETGGYNEQFF. In DNA, the CDR3 is TGTGCCAGCAGCTTAGAGACAGGGGGGTACAATGAGCAGTTCTTC.

The chain combines TRBV28 with TRBJ2-1; 10 bases are a match to TRBD2. The germline gives CDR1 MDHEN, CDR2 SYDVKM. The trim removed 4 bases at V and 7 bases at J, leaving 10 bases unmatched. The CDR3 sequence is 16 residues long. In DNA, the CDR3 is TGTGCCAGCAGTTACGGCCTAGCGGGAGCGGAGAATGAGCAGTTCTTC. It specifies CASSYGLAGAENEQFF.

V and J are TRBV11-2 and TRBJ1-2; D is unclear. Germline loops: CDR1 SGHAT, CDR2 FQNNGV. The CDR3 is 13 amino acids. Trimming stripped 4 bases from V and 8 bases from J, with 14 bases between. CDR3 sequence (DNA): TGTGCCAGCAGCTCCCAGGCCTATCGGGGCTACACCTTC. Translating gives CASSSQAYRGYTF.

This chain links TRBV27 with TRBJ1-1; D is undetermined. V lost 0 bases and J 1 base, leaving 6 bases between the germline ends. The CDR3 is 14 residues long. From germline, CDR1 is MNHEY and CDR2 SMNVEV (reference sequence). CDR3 in amino acids: CASSLSRKNTEAFF. CDR3 nucleotides: TGTGCCAGCAGTTTATCTCGTAAGAACACTGAAGCTTTCTTT.

The chain joins TRBV5-8 to TRBJ2-3; D is uncertain. The CDR3 is 14 residues long. V was shortened by 0 bases and J by 2 bases, with 7 bases between the two germline ends. Germline CDR1 is SGHTS and CDR2 is YDEGEE. DNA of the CDR3: TGTGCCAGCAGCTTGGGGCAGGACACAGATACGCAGTATTTT. Translating it yields CASSLGQDTDTQYF.

The V gene is TRBV11-3, the J gene TRBJ2-7; maybe TRBD2 (5 bases). The germline V gene encodes CDR1 SGHNT and CDR2 YENEEA. Trimming stripped 6 bases from V and 2 bases from J, with 14 bases between. CDR3 size: 14 residues. This chain's CDR3 is CASRSGSGTYEQYF. The CDR3 DNA reads TGTGCCAGCAGATCTGGGAGTGGTACCTACGAGCAGTACTTC.

V usage is TRBV7-3 and J usage is TRBJ2-5, with unresolved D. Germline loops: CDR1 SGHTA, CDR2 FQGTGA. V lost 2 bases to trimming and J lost 2 bases, with 12 bases between them. This CDR3 contains 15 residues. CDR3 residues: CASSLGFGEQETQYF. CDR3 DNA sequence: TGTGCCAGCAGCTTAGGTTTCGGTGAACAAGAGACCCAGTACTTC.

The rearrangement links TRBV11-2 to TRBJ2-1; 9 positions agree with TRBD1. The CDR3 is made up of 15 amino acids. Germline assignment: CDR1 SGHAT and CDR2 FQNNGV. Germline trimming cut 5 bases from V and 7 bases from J; bases unmatched to any gene: 9. The CDR3 is CASSAPGQGLNEQFF. In nucleotides, the CDR3 is TGTGCCAGCAGCGCCCCGGGACAGGGCTTGAATGAGCAGTTCTTC.

The gene calls are TRBV7-3 and TRBJ1-3; D call uncertain. With 2 bases removed from V and 3 bases from J, the gap between germline ends came to 5 bases. The CDR3 sequence is 13 residues long. The V gene's germline CDR1 is SGHTA and CDR2 FQGTGA. CDR3 region: CASSLRGGNTIYF. The DNA of the CDR3 is TGTGCCAGCAGCTTACGGGGTGGAAACACCATATATTTT.

This sequence joins TRBV9 and TRBJ2-3; TRBD1 matches 7 bases. The CDR3 has 15 amino acids. The V gene's germline CDR1 is SGDLS and CDR2 YYNGEE. The V segment lost 4 bases and the J segment 2 bases; nucleotides outside the gene matches: 7. The CDR3 DNA reads TGTGCCAGCAGCTACTCGACAGGGACCACAGATACGCAGTATTTT. This encodes CASSYSTGTTDTQYF.

The V call is TRBV2, the J call TRBJ2-7, with D hard to call. The V and J ends lost 7 bases and 2 bases respectively, with 9 bases between them. Germline CDR1 SNHLY, CDR2 FYNNEI. The CDR3 has 12 amino acids. The CDR3 is CASTPEPYEQYF. The CDR3 DNA reads as TGTGCCAGCACCCCGGAGCCCTACGAGCAGTACTTC. The full variable domain, in which reference TRBV2 and TRBJ2-7 provide the parts outside the CDR3, is EPEVTQTPSHQVTQMGQEVILRCVPISNHLYFYWYRQILGQKVEFLVSFYNNEISEKSEIFDDQFSVERPDGSNFTLKIRSTKLEDSAMYFCASTPEPYEQYFGPGTRLTVT.

The gene calls are TRBV5-1 and TRBJ2-2, with 13 positions matching TRBD2. The CDR3 is 17 residues long. Unmatched junction bases numbered 7, after V lost 3 bases and J lost 5 bases. Germline CDR1 and CDR2: SGHRS and YFSETQ. The DNA of the CDR3 is TGCGCCAGCAGCTGGACAGGGGGACTAGCGGGAACCGGGGAGCTGTTTTTT. Amino acid sequence: CASSWTGGLAGTGELFF.

The J gene is TRBJ1-2, the V gene TRBV4-1; D is possibly TRBD1 (5 bases). The CDR3 has 13 amino acids. The germline V and J ends were trimmed by 1 base and 8 bases, with 11 bases remaining between them. Germline CDR1 and CDR2: MGHRA and YSYEKL. The CDR3 protein is CASSQGGSQGYTF. CDR3 coding DNA: TGCGCCAGCAGCCAAGGGGGCTCACAGGGCTACACCTTC.